The source of this T cell receptor beta chain is a study of blood T cell repertoires in COVID-19. Overall study: The study drew acute and convalescent COVID-19 samples from the United States, Italy and Spain. Nucleic acid was either cDNA or gDNA, and it came from T cells, B-cell-depleted T cells, or PBMCs.

A Seattle source enrolled patients during active infection and followed them longitudinally. Under the authors' procedure: The authors estimated nucleated cell counts from reference gene primer amplification. Assay used: immunoSEQ multiplex PCR; TCRdb lists only in-frame clones, some missing. That table supplies the V and J calls and clone size; D and trimming were determined from the DNA. The sample yields 310,000 or so clones, approximately 90% seen once. The CDR3 spans 16 residues. Germline CDR1 MNHEY, CDR2 SMNVEV (reference sequence). Trimming at V came to 3 bases and at J to 4 bases, leaving 9 bases not matched to a gene. This clone was seen once.

The TCR sequence derives from a woman aged 25 to 39 with COVID-19, enrolled during active disease. The chain combines TRBV27 with TRBJ2-3, with TRBD2 identical over 8 bases. Material: peripheral blood. The CDR3, as DNA: TGTGCCAGCAGTTTGATCCAGCGGGAGAGTCCAGATACGCAGTATTTT. It codes for CASSLIQRESPDTQYF.